This TCR beta chain was profiled in a study of beta chain features in type 1 diabetes. Comments on this clone: The antigen remains undetermined.

Study findings and constraints: It was among patients, rather than healthy donors, that naive, central memory and Treg TCRB repertoires appeared more similar. Type 1 diabetes patients had moderately but significantly shorter TCRB CDR3s in all four CD4+ subsets. VDJ junctions in type 1 diabetes patients carried more deletions and fewer insertions.

As every portion of the isolated RNA was reverse transcribed, the sequencing read expressed TCRB transcripts. Assay used: immunoSEQ multiplex PCR; TCRdb lists only in-frame clones, some missing. The sample yields hundreds of thousands of clones, 11% seen once. From germline, CDR1 is MNHEY and CDR2 SMNVEV (reference sequence). The CDR3 runs 16 residues. V shed 5 bases, J shed 6 bases, and the junction held 15 bases outside the gene matches. The sequencing input was naive CD4+ T cells from blood. The chain carries TRBV27 and TRBJ1-2; 7 bases line up with TRBD1. The origin of this receptor is a woman in her twenties or thirties in good health. DNA for the CDR3: TGTGCCAGCAGTCTCCGATACCTTACAGGGGACGATGGCTACACCTTC. Protein: CASSLRYLTGDDGYTF.